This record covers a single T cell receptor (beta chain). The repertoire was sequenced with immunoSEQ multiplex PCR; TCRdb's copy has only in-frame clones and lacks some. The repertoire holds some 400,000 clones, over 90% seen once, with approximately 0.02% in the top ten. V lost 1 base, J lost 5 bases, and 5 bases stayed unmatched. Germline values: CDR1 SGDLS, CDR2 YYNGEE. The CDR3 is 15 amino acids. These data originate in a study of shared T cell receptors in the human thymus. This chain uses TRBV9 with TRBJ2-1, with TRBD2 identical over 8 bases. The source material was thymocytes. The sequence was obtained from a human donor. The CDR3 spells CASSVSGRTHNEQFF. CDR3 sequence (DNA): TGTGCCAGCAGCGTAAGCGGGAGAACCCACAATGAGCAGTTCTTC.